This entry concerns a single TCR beta chain. Its antigen is currently unknown. This sample was included in a study of type 1 regulatory T cells. Study information: An in vitro protocol generated T-allo10, a Tr1-enriched, alloantigen-specific CD4 T cell product. Notes on the study in general: Type 1 regulatory T cells had a more restricted TCR repertoire than non-type 1 regulatory T cells.

Germline lookup yields CDR1 MDHEN and CDR2 SYDVKM. V lost 6 bases and J 3 bases, leaving 6 bases between the germline ends. The CDR3 totals 11 residues. TCRdb independently ran MiXCR on the reads; one entry per CDR3 protein. The sample contains tens of thousands of distinct CDR3 sequences, under 25% of which appear only once. The J gene is TRBJ2-7, the V gene TRBV28; the D is unclear. The sequencing input was cultured type 1 regulatory T (Tr1) cells, either the whole culture or a sorted fraction (not recorded which). This TCR derives from a human donor in good health. This chain's CDR3 is CASSDYYEQYF. The CDR3 DNA reads as TGTGCCAGCAGCGATTACTACGAGCAGTACTTC.